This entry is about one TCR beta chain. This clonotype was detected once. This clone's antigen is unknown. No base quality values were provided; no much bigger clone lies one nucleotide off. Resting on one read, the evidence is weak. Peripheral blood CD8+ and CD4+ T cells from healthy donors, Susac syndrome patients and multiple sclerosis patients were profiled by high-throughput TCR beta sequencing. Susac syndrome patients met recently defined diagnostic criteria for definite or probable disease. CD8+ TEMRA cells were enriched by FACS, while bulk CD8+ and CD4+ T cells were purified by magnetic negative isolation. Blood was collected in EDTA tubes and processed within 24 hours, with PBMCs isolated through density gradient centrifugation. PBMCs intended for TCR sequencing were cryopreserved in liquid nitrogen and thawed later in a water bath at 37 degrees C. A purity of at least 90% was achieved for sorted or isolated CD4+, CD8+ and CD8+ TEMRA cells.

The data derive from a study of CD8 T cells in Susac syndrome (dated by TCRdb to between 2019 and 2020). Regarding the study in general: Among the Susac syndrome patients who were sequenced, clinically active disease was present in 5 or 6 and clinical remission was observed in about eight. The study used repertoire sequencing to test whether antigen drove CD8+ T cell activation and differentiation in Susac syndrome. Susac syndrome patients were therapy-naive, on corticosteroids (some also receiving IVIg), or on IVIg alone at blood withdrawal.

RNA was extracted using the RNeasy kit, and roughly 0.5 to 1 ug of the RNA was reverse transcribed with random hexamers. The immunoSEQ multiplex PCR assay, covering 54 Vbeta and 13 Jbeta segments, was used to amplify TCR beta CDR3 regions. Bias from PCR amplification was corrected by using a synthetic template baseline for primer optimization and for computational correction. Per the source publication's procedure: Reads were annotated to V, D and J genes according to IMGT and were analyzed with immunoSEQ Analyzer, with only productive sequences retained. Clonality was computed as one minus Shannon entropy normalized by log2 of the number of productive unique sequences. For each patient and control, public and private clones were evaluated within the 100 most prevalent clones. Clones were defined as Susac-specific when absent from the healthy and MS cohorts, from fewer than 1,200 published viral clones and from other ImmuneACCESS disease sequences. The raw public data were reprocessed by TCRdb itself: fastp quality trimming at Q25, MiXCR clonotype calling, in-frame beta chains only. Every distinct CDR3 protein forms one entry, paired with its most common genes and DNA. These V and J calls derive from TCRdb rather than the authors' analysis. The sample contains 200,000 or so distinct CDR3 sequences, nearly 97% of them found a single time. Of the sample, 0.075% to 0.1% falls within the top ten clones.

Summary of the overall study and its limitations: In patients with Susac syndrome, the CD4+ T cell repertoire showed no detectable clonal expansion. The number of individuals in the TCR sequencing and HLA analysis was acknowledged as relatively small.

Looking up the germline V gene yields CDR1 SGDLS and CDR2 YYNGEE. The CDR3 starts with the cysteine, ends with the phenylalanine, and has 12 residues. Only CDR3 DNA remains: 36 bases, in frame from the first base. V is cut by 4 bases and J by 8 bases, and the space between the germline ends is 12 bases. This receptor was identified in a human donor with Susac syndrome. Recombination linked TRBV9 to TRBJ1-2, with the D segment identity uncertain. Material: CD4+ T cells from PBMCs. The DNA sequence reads TGTGCCAGCAGCCCGCCCGGTGACGGCTACACCTTC. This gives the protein CASSPPGDGYTF.